This paragraph reports one T cell receptor (beta chain). Antigen: not known. Some clones are missing from TCRdb's copy, which holds only in-frame ones; the method was immunoSEQ multiplex PCR. The sample yields 84,000 or so clones, around nine tenths seen once. The sample comes from a study of PD-1 blockade in classical Hodgkin lymphoma. Germline V lookup: CDR1 MNHNY, CDR2 SVGAGI (reference sequence). The CDR3 is 12 residues long. The ends were cut back, 7 bases at V and 6 bases at J, with 11 bases in the middle. Each of the patients experienced relapse following autologous stem cell transplantation, and their brentuximab vedotin exposure differed. General study results and limits: Whatever underlies the repertoire differences (possibly disease activity or prior therapy) remains undefined. Patients with a complete response exhibited baseline diversity comparable to newly diagnosed patients.

The chain is built from TRBV6-6 and TRBJ2-3; no clear D. The material sequenced was peripheral blood mononuclear cells (PBMCs), taken before the second cycle of nivolumab. This sequence originates from a human donor with classical Hodgkin lymphoma. The CDR3 here is CASKPPGDTQYF. DNA of the CDR3: TGTGCCAGCAAACCTCCCGGGGATACGCAGTATTTT.